This TCR beta chain comes out of a study of blood T cell repertoires in COVID-19. Study-level background: PBMCs, B-cell-depleted T cells, or T cells provided the cDNA or gDNA that made up the material.

From germline, CDR1 is MNHEY and CDR2 SVGEGT. This CDR3 region has 18 residues. Germline trimming cut 6 bases from V and 4 bases from J; bases unmatched to any gene: 20. TCRdb's table, derived via immunoSEQ multiplex PCR, lists solely in-frame clones and lacks some. The sample consists of 130,000 to 150,000 clones, roughly 88% of them appearing once. The sample was peripheral blood. The sequence came from a man in his 70s with acute or convalescent COVID-19. The chain joins TRBV6-2 or TRBV6-3 to TRBJ2-5, with 7 bases that match TRBD2. The CDR3 bases are TGTGCCAGCAGCGTCGGGTGGAGCGGGATCGGCGGGACAGAGACCCAGTACTTC. Its protein product is CASSVGWSGIGGTETQYF.